This T cell receptor (beta chain) was retrieved from a study of shared clonotypes between healthy human individuals. As for this clone: Distinct nucleotide sequences in the sample also encode this CDR3.

TCRdb keeps only in-frame clones here, not all; method: immunoSEQ multiplex PCR. The table includes approximately 640,000 clones, 72% detected once. Trimming removed 8 bases from V and 8 bases from J; junction bases left unmatched: 3. The germline gives CDR1 MDHEN, CDR2 SYDVKM. The CDR3 sequence is 12 residues long. The sequencing sample was made of memory CD4+ T cells sorted from blood. Subset of the sample: CD45RA-negative fraction. This sequence was found in a woman in her 30s in good health. The chain couples TRBV28 to TRBJ2-1; 10 bases fit TRBD1. In DNA, the CDR3 is TGTGCCAGCGAGGGGACAGGGGATGAGCAGTTCTTC. Its protein is CASEGTGDEQFF.